The TCR beta chain under discussion was sequenced for a study of glioma-infiltrating T cells after dendritic cell vaccination. About the study: Dendritic cells derived from monocytes and pulsed with autologous tumor lysate formed the vaccine. Patients received three intradermal dendritic cell vaccine injections at biweekly intervals.

The CDR3 is 15 residues long. Germline V gives CDR1 MNHNS, CDR2 SASEGT. Trimming stripped 7 bases from V and 3 bases from J, with 15 bases between. TCRdb keeps only in-frame clones here, not all; method: immunoSEQ multiplex PCR. The table lists 75,000 to 100,000 clones, 70% to 80% of them singletons. V gene TRBV6-1 combines with J gene TRBJ2-2, with D perhaps matching TRBD2 (6 bases). The source was blood, collected before dendritic cell vaccination. This receptor was taken from a human donor with glioblastoma. The CDR3, as DNA: TGTGCCAGCATTTTAAGGATAGCGGACACCGGGGAGCTGTTTTTT. Its protein is CASILRIADTGELFF.